These 21 T cell receptor beta chains share one sample of origin, sequenced in a study of T cell clonotyping in hematopoietic cell transplantation. Here immunoSEQ multiplex PCR was the method, and the copy in TCRdb shows in-frame clones only, minus some. The repertoire has about 7,100 clones, more than 70% of them found once; the top ten carry 6% to 8.5%. Time point reported: recipient sample about 28 days before transplant, after cytoreduction. The source material was peripheral blood mononuclear cells, sampled before stem cell transplant. These receptor sequences come from a man in his 60s with acute myeloid leukemia. Some clones in this sample may be carry-over from other donors' samples.

The chain carries TRBV5-4 and TRBJ2-6; 9 nucleotides align to TRBD1. In germline, CDR1 is SGHNT, CDR2 YYREEE (reference sequence). The V and J ends lost 4 bases and 2 bases, in that order; junction bases with no gene match: 13. The CDR3 covers 19 residues. For the CDR3, the DNA is TGTGCCAGCAGCGGAATATTGGGACAGGGCGTTGCTGGGGCCAACGTCCTGACTTTC. Protein: CASSGILGQGVAGANVLTF.

The chain links TRBV11-2 to TRBJ2-2, with D hard to call. Germline CDR1 reads SGHAT; CDR2 reads FQNNGV. The V and J ends lost 4 bases and 6 bases respectively, with 6 bases between them. This CDR3 region has 12 residues. Here the CDR3 reads CASSSLSGELFF. CDR3 sequence (DNA): TGTGCCAGCAGCTCCTTATCCGGGGAGCTGTTTTTT.

This chain uses TRBV25-1 with TRBJ2-1; D may be TRBD2 (5 bases). V lost 1 base and J lost 6, with 10 bases in between. Germline lookup yields CDR1 MGHDK and CDR2 SYGVNS. The CDR3 extends over 14 amino acids. CDR3 protein: CASSESGAGNEQFF. CDR3 nucleotides: TGTGCCAGCAGTGAATCAGGTGCGGGCAATGAGCAGTTCTTC.

As DNA, the CDR3 is TGTGCCAGCAGGCCGAGTGGGGGCACTGAAGCTTTCTTT. Translation gives CASRPSGGTEAFF. The V gene is TRBV27, the J gene TRBJ1-1; D might be TRBD1 (5 bases). V lost 6 bases, J lost 4 bases, and 12 bases lay in between. Germline CDR1 reads MNHEY; CDR2 reads SMNVEV (reference sequence). The CDR3 runs 13 residues.

This chain connects TRBV29-1 to TRBJ2-5, with 11 bases identical to TRBD2. V lost 7 bases and J lost 2; bases outside the gene matches: 3. Germline V gives CDR1 SQVTM, CDR2 ANQGSEA. The CDR3 spans 13 residues. The CDR3 reads CSARLAGQETQYF. The CDR3 nucleotides are TGCAGCGCAAGACTAGCGGGGCAAGAGACCCAGTACTTC. Full variable domain (outside the CDR3, taken from reference TRBV29-1 and TRBJ2-5): SAVISQKPSRDICQRGTSLTIQCQVDSQVTMMFWYRQQPGQSLTLIATANQGSEATYESGFVIDKFPISRPNLTFSTLTVSNMSPEDSSIYLCSARLAGQETQYFGPGTRLLVL.

The J gene is TRBJ1-2, the V gene TRBV27, with D maybe TRBD1 (5 bases). This CDR3 has 16 amino acids. Germline V gives CDR1 MNHEY, CDR2 SMNVEV (reference sequence). Trimming removed 6 bases from V and 2 bases from J, with 19 bases in between. The CDR3 region has the DNA TGTGCCAGCAGAAAAACCCTAGACAGCTCAAACTATGGCTACACCTTC. This translates into CASRKTLDSSNYGYTF.

This chain joins TRBV29-1 and TRBJ2-5, with 7 bases lining up with TRBD2. J was trimmed by 4 bases and V by 4 bases; bases with no gene match: 9. Germline-derived CDR1 and CDR2 are SQVTM and ANQGSEA. The CDR3 is made up of 14 amino acids. CDR3 sequence (DNA): TGCAGCGTTGTTGTGGGGGGGGGAGGAGAGACCCAGTACTTC. Translated, it gives CSVVVGGGGETQYF.

The CDR3 reads CASSPYGQNTEAFF. The CDR3, as DNA: TGCGCCAGCAGCCCCTATGGACAGAACACTGAAGCTTTCTTT. This chain connects TRBV4-1 to TRBJ1-1, with a tentative D call TRBD1 (5 bases). The CDR3 consists of 14 residues. V lost 4 bases to trimming and J lost 1 base, with 10 bases between them. Germline-derived CDR1 and CDR2 are MGHRA and YSYEKL.

The V gene is TRBV28, the J gene TRBJ1-6, with D perhaps matching TRBD1 (6 bases). The CDR3 covers 16 residues. Trimming removed 6 bases at V and 7 bases at J, with 19 bases between. Germline values: CDR1 MDHEN, CDR2 SYDVKM. DNA for the CDR3: TGTGCCAGCAGCTTCGTGGACAGCGGATTAAATTCACCCCTCCACTTT. Protein: CASSFVDSGLNSPLHF.

The chain is built from TRBV5-1 and TRBJ2-3; 10 nucleotides match TRBD2. V trimming: 1 base; J trimming: 2 bases; junction bases outside the gene matches: 1. Per the germline V gene, CDR1 is SGHRS and CDR2 is YFSETQ. CDR3 length equals 15 residues. The CDR3 DNA follows: TGCGCCAGCAGCTTGACTAGCGGGGCCACAGATACGCAGTATTTT. It specifies CASSLTSGATDTQYF.

The chain couples TRBV5-1 to TRBJ1-2; TRBD1 matches 9 bases. CDR1 and CDR2 from the germline V gene are SGHRS and YFSETQ. V trimming: 7 bases; J trimming: 8 bases; junction bases outside the gene matches: 15. The CDR3 length is 15 residues. The CDR3 here is CASRGGQGTVGGYTF. The CDR3 DNA sequence: TGCGCCAGCCGGGGCGGACAGGGGACAGTTGGAGGCTACACCTTC.

The chain carries TRBV5-8 and TRBJ2-1; no definite D call. Trimming pared 4 bases from V and 8 bases from J, leaving 10 bases between. The CDR3 runs 12 residues. Germline loops: CDR1 SGHTS, CDR2 YDEGEE. CDR3 residues: CASSPSLYEQFF. In DNA form, the CDR3 reads TGTGCCAGCAGCCCGTCCCTTTATGAGCAGTTCTTC.

This chain uses TRBV4-2 with TRBJ2-7, with unresolved D. V lost 1 base to trimming and J lost 0 bases, with 19 bases between them. This CDR3 is 18 amino acids long. Germline lookup yields CDR1 LGHNA and CDR2 YNFKEQ. CDR3 in amino acids: CASSQGPLGPQSSYEQYF. The CDR3 bases are TGTGCCAGCAGCCAAGGCCCTCTAGGTCCCCAAAGCTCCTACGAGCAGTACTTC.

The chain links TRBV28 to TRBJ2-1; the match to TRBD2 covers 10 bases. The CDR3 totals 16 residues. Germline V gene data show CDR1 as MDHEN and CDR2 as SYDVKM. V dropped 5 bases and J dropped 8; count of bases not matched to a gene: 12. DNA for the CDR3: TGTGCCAGCAGTACCCCGGGTCTAGCGGGAGCTTATGAGCAGTTCTTC. Its protein product is CASSTPGLAGAYEQFF. The whole variable domain, remainder taken from reference TRBV28 and TRBJ2-1, is DVKVTQSSRYLVKRTGEKVFLECVQDMDHENMFWYRQDPGLGLRLIYFSYDVKMKEKGDIPEGYSVSREKKERFSLILESASTNQTSMYLCASSTPGLAGAYEQFFGPGTRLTVL.

The chain links TRBV19 to TRBJ2-7; 8 nucleotides align to TRBD1. The germline CDR1 and CDR2 sequences are LNHDA and SQIVND (reference sequence). With 4 bases clipped from V and 0 bases from J, the junction kept 2 bases outside the gene matches. The CDR3 totals 14 residues. CDR3 sequence: CASSTTGVSYEQYF. The CDR3 DNA reads as TGTGCCAGTAGTACGACAGGGGTCTCCTACGAGCAGTACTTC.

The V and J genes are TRBV7-9 and TRBJ2-1, with D hard to call. V dropped 3 bases and J dropped 1 base, with 13 bases sitting between them. The CDR3 is 16 residues long. Germline lookup yields CDR1 SEHNR and CDR2 FQNEAQ (reference sequence). CDR3 nucleotides: TGTGCCAGCAGCTTCGCCCGTATAGGTTCCTACAATGAGCAGTTCTTC. It is translated as CASSFARIGSYNEQFF.

V gene TRBV6-1 combines with J gene TRBJ1-1, with a tentative D call TRBD1 (5 bases). CDR1 and CDR2 (germline): MNHNS, SASEGT. The ends were cut back, 4 bases at V and 2 bases at J, with 8 bases in the middle. This CDR3 region has 13 residues. The DNA of the CDR3 is TGTGCCAGCAGTGCCAGGGTTAACACTGAAGCTTTCTTT. Residues: CASSARVNTEAFF.

In its sample, this clone was seen once. The V call is TRBV6-1, the J call TRBJ2-2, with 10 bases identical to TRBD2. V was clipped by 3 bases and J by 6 bases; unmatched bases: 1. CDR1 and CDR2 from the germline V gene are MNHNS and SASEGT. This CDR3 spans 14 amino acids. CDR3 coding DNA: TGTGCCAGCAGTGATCTAGCGGGAGCCGGGGAGCTGTTTTTT. Its protein is CASSDLAGAGELFF.

This clone was found once. The chain has TRBV6-5 and TRBJ2-1, with D maybe TRBD1 (5 bases). CDR3 size: 15 residues. Trimming stripped 6 bases from V and 2 bases from J, with 14 bases between. The V gene's germline CDR1 is MNHEY and CDR2 SVGAGI. The CDR3 loop is CASRRRVSPYNEQFF. The DNA of the CDR3 is TGTGCCAGCAGGCGCAGGGTTTCCCCCTACAATGAGCAGTTCTTC.

V gene TRBV13 combines with J gene TRBJ2-3, with 8 bases fitting TRBD2. The J segment lost 4 bases and the V segment lost 5 bases, leaving 8 bases of the junction unmatched. This CDR3 spans 15 amino acids. Per germline, CDR1 PRHDT and CDR2 FYEKMQ (reference sequence). CDR3 coding DNA: TGTGCCAGCAGCCTGGGGACTAGGTCGGCAGATACGCAGTATTTT. This codes for CASSLGTRSADTQYF. Variable domain in full (rest from reference TRBV13 and TRBJ2-3): AAGVIQSPRHLIKEKRETATLKCYPIPRHDTVYWYQQGPGQDPQFLISFYEKMQSDKGSIPDRFSAQQFSDYHSELNMSSLELGDSALYFCASSLGTRSADTQYFGPGTRLTVL.

The chain couples TRBV2 to TRBJ1-5; 7 bases fit TRBD1. CDR1 and CDR2 (germline): SNHLY, FYNNEI. J was trimmed by 5 bases and V by 3 bases; bases with no gene match: 7. The CDR3 has 15 amino acids. The DNA for the CDR3 is TGTGCCAGCAGTGAGTTGCGGCAGGGGGATCAGCCCCAGCATTTT. This codes for CASSELRQGDQPQHF.